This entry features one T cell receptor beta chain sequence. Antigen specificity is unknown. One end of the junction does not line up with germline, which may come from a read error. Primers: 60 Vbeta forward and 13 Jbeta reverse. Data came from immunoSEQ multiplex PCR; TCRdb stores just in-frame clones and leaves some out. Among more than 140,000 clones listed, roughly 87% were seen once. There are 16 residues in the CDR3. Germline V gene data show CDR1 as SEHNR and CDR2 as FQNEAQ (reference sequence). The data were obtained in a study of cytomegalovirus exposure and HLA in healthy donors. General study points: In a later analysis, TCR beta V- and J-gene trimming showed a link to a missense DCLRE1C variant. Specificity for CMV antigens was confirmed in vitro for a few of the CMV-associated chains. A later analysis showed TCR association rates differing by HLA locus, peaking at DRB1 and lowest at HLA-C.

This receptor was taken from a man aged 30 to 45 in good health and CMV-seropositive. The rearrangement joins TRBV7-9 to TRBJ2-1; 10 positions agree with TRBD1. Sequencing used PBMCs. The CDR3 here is CSSSLGGDRGSNEQFF. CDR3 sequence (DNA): TGTTCCAGCAGCTTAGGGGGGGACAGGGGATCGAATGAGCAGTTCTTC.